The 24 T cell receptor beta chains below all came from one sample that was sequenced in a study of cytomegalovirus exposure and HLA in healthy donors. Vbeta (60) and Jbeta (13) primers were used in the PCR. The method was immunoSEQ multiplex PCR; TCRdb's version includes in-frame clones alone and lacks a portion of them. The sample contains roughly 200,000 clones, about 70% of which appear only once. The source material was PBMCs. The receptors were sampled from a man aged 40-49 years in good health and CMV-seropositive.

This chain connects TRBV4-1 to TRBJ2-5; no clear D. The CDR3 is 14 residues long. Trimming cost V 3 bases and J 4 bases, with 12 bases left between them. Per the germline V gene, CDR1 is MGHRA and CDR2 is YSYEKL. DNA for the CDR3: TGCGCCAGCAGCCAGGGCGACAAACTAGAGACCCAGTACTTC. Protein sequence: CASSQGDKLETQYF.

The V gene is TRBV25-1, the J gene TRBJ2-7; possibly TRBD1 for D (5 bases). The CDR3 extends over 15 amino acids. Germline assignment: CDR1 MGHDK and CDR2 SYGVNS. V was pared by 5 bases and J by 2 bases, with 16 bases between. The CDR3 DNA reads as TGTGCCAGCAGTAGTGGGCCGGGCAGGGCCTACGAGCAGTACTTC. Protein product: CASSSGPGRAYEQYF.

The chain's CDR3 is CASSQEGGGDTDTQYF. The DNA of the CDR3 is TGCGCCAGCAGCCAAGAGGGCGGGGGGGACACAGATACGCAGTATTTT. The chain carries TRBV4-3 and TRBJ2-3, with TRBD2 identical over 9 bases. J was trimmed by 2 bases and V by 0 bases; bases with no gene match: 3. CDR3 length: 16 amino acids. Germline-derived CDR1 and CDR2 are LGHNA and YSLEER.

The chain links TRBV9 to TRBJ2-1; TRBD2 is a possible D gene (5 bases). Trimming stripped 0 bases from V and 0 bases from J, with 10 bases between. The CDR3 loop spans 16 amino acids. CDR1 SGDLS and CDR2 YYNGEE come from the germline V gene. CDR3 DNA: TGTGCCAGCAGCGTAGTCCCGGGGAGCTCCTACAATGAGCAGTTCTTC. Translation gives CASSVVPGSSYNEQFF.

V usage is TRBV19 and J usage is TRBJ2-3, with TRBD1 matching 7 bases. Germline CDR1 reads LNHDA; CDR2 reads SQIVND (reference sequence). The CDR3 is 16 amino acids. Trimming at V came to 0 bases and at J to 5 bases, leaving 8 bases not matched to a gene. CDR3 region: CASSIDLTGAGDTQYF. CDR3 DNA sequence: TGTGCCAGTAGTATAGATCTAACAGGGGCCGGAGATACGCAGTATTTT.

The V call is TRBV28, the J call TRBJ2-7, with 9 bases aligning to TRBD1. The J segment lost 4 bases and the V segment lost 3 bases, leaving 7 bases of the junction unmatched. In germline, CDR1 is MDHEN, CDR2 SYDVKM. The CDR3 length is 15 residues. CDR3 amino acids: CASSFRTGGPYEQYF. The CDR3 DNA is TGTGCCAGCAGTTTCAGAACAGGGGGCCCTTACGAGCAGTACTTC.

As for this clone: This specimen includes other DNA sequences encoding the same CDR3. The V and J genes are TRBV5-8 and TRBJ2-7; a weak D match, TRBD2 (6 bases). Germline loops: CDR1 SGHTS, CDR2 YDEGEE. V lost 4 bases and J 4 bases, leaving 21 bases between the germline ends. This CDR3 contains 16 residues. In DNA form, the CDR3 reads TGTGCCAGCAGCCCATACGCCCGCGGGGAGCTATACGAGCAGTACTTC. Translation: CASSPYARGELYEQYF.

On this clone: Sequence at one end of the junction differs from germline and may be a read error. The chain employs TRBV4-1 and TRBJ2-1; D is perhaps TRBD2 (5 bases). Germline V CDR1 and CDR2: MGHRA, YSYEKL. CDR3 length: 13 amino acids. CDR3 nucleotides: TGCGCCAGCAGCGCCGGGGAACAGAACTTTGAGGTCTTC. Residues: CASSAGEQNFEVF.

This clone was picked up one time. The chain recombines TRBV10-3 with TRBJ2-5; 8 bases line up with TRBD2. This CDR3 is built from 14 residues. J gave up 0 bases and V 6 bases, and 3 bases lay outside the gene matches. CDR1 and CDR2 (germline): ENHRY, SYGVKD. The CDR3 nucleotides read TGTGCCATCAGGAGCGGGGGAAACCAAGAGACCCAGTACTTC. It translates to CAIRSGGNQETQYF.

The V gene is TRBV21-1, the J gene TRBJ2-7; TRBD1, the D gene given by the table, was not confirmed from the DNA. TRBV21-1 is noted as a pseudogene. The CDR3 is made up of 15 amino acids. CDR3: CASNGLDRQPYEQYF. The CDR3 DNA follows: TGTGCCAGCAATGGCCTTGACAGGCAGCCCTACGAGCAGTACTTC.

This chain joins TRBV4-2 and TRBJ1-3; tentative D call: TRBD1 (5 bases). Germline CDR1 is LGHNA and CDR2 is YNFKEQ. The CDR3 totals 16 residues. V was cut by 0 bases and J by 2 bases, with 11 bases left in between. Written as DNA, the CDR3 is TGTGCCAGCAGCCAAGATCAGGGATACGCTGGAAACACCATATATTTT. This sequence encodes CASSQDQGYAGNTIYF.

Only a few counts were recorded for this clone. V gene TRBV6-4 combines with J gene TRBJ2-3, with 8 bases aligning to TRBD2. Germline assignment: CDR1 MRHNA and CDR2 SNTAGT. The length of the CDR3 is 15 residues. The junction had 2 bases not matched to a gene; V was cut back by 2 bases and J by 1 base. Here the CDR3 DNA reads TGTGCCAGCAGTGACGCAGCGGGGGGCACAGATACGCAGTATTTT. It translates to CASSDAAGGTDTQYF.

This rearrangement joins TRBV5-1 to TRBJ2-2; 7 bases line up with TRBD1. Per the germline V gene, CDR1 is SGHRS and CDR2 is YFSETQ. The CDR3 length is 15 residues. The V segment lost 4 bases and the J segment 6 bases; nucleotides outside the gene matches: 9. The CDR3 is CASSPTGVSAGELFF. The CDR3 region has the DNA TGCGCCAGCAGCCCAACAGGGGTTTCGGCCGGGGAGCTGTTTTTT.

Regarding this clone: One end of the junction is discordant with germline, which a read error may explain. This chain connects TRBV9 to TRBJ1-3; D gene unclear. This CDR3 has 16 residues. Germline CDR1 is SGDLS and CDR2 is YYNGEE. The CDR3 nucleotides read TGTGCCGGCAGCACTAAATCCGATAGCTCTGGAAACACCATATATTTT. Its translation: CAGSTKSDSSGNTIYF. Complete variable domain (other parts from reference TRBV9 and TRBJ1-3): DSGVTQTPKHLITATGQRVTLRCSPRSGDLSVYWYQQSLDQGLQFLIQYYNGEERAKGNILERFSAQQFPDLHSELNLSSLELGDSALYFCAGSTKSDSSGNTIYFGEGSWLTVV.

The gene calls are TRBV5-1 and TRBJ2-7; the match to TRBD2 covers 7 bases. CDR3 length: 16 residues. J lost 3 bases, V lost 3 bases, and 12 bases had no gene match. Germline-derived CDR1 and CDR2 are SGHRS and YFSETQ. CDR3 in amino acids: CASSSGGVFLSYEQYF. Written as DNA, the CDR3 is TGCGCCAGCAGCTCGGGAGGCGTATTCCTCAGCTACGAGCAGTACTTC.

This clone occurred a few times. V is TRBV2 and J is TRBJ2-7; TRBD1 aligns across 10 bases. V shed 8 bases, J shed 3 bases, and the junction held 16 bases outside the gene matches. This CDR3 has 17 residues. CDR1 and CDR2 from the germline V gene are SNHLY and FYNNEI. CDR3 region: CASSRERDRGFLYEQYF. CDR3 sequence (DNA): TGTGCCAGCTCTAGGGAAAGGGACAGGGGATTTCTCTACGAGCAGTACTTC.

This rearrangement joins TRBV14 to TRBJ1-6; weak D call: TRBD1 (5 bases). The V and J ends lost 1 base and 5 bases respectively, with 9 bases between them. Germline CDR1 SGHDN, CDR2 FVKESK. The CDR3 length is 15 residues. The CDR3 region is CASSQGGRDNSPLHF. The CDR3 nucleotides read TGTGCCAGCAGCCAAGGTGGCAGGGATAATTCACCCCTCCACTTT.

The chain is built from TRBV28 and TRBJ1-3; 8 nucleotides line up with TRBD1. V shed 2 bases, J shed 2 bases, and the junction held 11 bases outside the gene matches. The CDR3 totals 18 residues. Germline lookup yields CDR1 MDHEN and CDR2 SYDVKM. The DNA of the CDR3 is TGTGCCAGCAGTTTAGGGCTGGACAGGGTGATTGCTGGAAACACCATATATTTT. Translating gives CASSLGLDRVIAGNTIYF.

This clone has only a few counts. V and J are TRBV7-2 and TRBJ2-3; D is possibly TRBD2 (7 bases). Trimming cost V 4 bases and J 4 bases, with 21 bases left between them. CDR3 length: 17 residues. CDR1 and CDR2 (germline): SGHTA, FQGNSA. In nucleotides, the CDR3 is TGTGCCAGCAGCTGGCCCGGGGGGCGCTCGCGGGCAGATACGCAGTATTTT. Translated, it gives CASSWPGGRSRADTQYF.

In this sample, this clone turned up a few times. The CDR3 DNA follows: TGTGCCAGCAGCGTCGGGGACAGGGGCTACGAGCAGTACTTC. This translates into CASSVGDRGYEQYF. The chain employs TRBV9 and TRBJ2-5; 10 bases are shared with TRBD1. The DNA matches TRBJ2-7 better at its end, which makes the J call doubtful. Germline V CDR1 and CDR2: SGDLS, YYNGEE. The CDR3 is 14 residues long.

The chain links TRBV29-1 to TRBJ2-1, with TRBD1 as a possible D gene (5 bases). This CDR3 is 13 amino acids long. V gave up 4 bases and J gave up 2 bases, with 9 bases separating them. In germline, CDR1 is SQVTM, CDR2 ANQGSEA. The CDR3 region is CSVGPRAYNEQFF. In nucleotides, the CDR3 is TGCAGCGTTGGGCCCAGGGCCTACAATGAGCAGTTCTTC.

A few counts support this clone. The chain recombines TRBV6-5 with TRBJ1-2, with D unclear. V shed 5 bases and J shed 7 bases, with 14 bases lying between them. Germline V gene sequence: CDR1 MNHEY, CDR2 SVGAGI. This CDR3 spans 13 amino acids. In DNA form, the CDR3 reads TGTGCCAGCAGTGACATTCTTCGGTTTGGCTACACCTTC. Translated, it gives CASSDILRFGYTF.

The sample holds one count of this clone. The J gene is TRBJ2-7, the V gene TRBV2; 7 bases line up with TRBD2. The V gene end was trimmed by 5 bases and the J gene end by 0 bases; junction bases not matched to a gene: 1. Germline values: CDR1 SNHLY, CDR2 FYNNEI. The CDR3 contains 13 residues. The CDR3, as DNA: TGTGCCAGCAGTCGGACTAGCTCCTACGAGCAGTACTTC. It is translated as CASSRTSSYEQYF. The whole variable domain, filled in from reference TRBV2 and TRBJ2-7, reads EPEVTQTPSHQVTQMGQEVILRCVPISNHLYFYWYRQILGQKVEFLVSFYNNEISEKSEIFDDQFSVERPDGSNFTLKIRSTKLEDSAMYFCASSRTSSYEQYFGPGTRLTVT.

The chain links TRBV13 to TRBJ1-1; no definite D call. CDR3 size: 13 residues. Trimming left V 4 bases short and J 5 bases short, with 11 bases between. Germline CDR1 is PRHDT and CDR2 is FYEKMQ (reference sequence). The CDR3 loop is CASSSLTRTEAFF. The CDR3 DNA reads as TGTGCCAGCAGCTCCCTTACGAGGACTGAAGCTTTCTTT. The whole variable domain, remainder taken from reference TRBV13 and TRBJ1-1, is AAGVIQSPRHLIKEKRETATLKCYPIPRHDTVYWYQQGPGQDPQFLISFYEKMQSDKGSIPDRFSAQQFSDYHSELNMSSLELGDSALYFCASSSLTRTEAFFGQGTRLTVV.